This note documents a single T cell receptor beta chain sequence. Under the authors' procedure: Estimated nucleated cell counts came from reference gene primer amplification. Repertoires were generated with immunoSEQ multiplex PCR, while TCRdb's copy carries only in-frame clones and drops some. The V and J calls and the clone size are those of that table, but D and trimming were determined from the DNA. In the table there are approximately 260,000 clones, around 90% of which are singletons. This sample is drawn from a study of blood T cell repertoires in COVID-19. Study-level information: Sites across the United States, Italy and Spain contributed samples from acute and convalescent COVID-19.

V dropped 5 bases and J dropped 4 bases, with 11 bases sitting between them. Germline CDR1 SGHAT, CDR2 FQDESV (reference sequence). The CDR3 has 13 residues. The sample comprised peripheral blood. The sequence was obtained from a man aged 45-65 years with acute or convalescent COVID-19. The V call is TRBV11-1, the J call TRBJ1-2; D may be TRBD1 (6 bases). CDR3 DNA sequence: TGTGCCAGCAGCGTGGACAGCGCCTATGGCTACACCTTC. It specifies CASSVDSAYGYTF.